The clone carrying this T cell receptor beta chain was detected only a few times. TCRdb processed the 5' RACE reads anew with MiXCR; each CDR3 protein has one entry. The table lists hundreds of thousands of distinct CDR3 sequences, less than 9.5% of them singletons. Deletions cut 1 base from V and 6 bases from J, with 7 bases between. The CDR3 is 12 residues long. Germline V gene data show CDR1 as DFQATT and CDR2 as SNEGSKA (reference sequence). This entry is derived from a study of T cells after yellow fever vaccination. The sample in question was PBMCs, obtained 45 days after the first yellow fever vaccination. This chain connects TRBV20-1 to TRBJ1-5; D unclear. This TCR was recovered from a man between 18 and 35 years old who received the YFV17D yellow fever vaccine. The CDR3: CSARAAFQPQHF. The DNA of the CDR3 is TGCAGTGCTAGAGCGGCGTTTCAGCCCCAGCATTTT.